The rows below give T cell receptor beta chains drawn from one sample of a study of blood T cell repertoires in COVID-19. Sequencing was performed with immunoSEQ multiplex PCR; in TCRdb, only in-frame clones are kept and a portion is missing. Found here are 300,000 to 400,000 clones, around 86% of them singletons; the top ten hold around 6%. Sequenced sample: peripheral blood. These receptors originate from a woman between 45 and 65 years old with COVID-19, enrolled during active disease. Both conserved end residues are trimmed from each CDR3. Fields, in order: CDR3 protein, V gene, clone size. The size field is filled for only some rows; it gives once, few, many or a size class.

cdr3_aa: ASSLARDTSTDTQY
v_call: TRBV28
clone_size: -

cdr3_aa: ASSPEDRGRSSTEAF
v_call: TRBV5-6
clone_size: -

cdr3_aa: ASSPQGAGEETQY
v_call: TRBV7-2
clone_size: -

cdr3_aa: ASSREMNTEAF
v_call: TRBV7-9
clone_size: -

cdr3_aa: ATSETTGNSYEQY
v_call: TRBV24-1
clone_size: -

cdr3_aa: ASSLGLAGVNEQF
v_call: TRBV7-2
clone_size: few

cdr3_aa: ASSERGYGYT
v_call: TRBV6-1
clone_size: -

cdr3_aa: ASRRRGLGDYGYT
v_call: TRBV3-1/TRBV3-2
clone_size: -

cdr3_aa: ASSPSGKETQY
v_call: TRBV2
clone_size: -

cdr3_aa: ASSSTGSTDTQY
v_call: TRBV9
clone_size: -

cdr3_aa: ASTMGQGNQPQH
v_call: TRBV2
clone_size: -

cdr3_aa: SVRTDTQY
v_call: TRBV29-1
clone_size: -

cdr3_aa: ASSSTGVNEQF
v_call: TRBV11-2
clone_size: -

cdr3_aa: ASSLFIQGGTEAF
v_call: TRBV7-9
clone_size: -

cdr3_aa: ASSTIVLAGVADTQY
v_call: TRBV27
clone_size: -

cdr3_aa: SVDALFRDYGADTQY
v_call: TRBV29-1
clone_size: -

cdr3_aa: ASSIDQGQPPGTQY
v_call: TRBV19
clone_size: -

cdr3_aa: ASSEVPGQAYTEAF
v_call: TRBV10-2
clone_size: -

cdr3_aa: ASSLDQRTGRREKLF
v_call: TRBV11-2
clone_size: -

cdr3_aa: AWEGHGGEKLF
v_call: TRBV30
clone_size: -

cdr3_aa: ASSQAGGSNYGYT
v_call: TRBV3-1/TRBV3-2
clone_size: -

cdr3_aa: ASSSSTKETQY
v_call: TRBV7-2
clone_size: -

cdr3_aa: AVARAQGTEAF
v_call: TRBV7-6
clone_size: -

cdr3_aa: ASSPRQGTNTEAF
v_call: TRBV7-8
clone_size: -

cdr3_aa: ASSVDTDTGELF
v_call: TRBV11-3
clone_size: -

cdr3_aa: ASSLRPGTEETQY
v_call: TRBV7-7
clone_size: -

cdr3_aa: ASSPPGLKSYGYT
v_call: TRBV7-9
clone_size: -

cdr3_aa: ASSLQQGSGELF
v_call: TRBV11-2
clone_size: -

cdr3_aa: ASSSNNSPLH
v_call: TRBV11-3
clone_size: -

cdr3_aa: ASRVTQNQPQH
v_call: TRBV6-5
clone_size: -

cdr3_aa: AWRSRPGQRPYEQY
v_call: TRBV30
clone_size: -

cdr3_aa: ASSLGTGSLGETQY
v_call: TRBV5-1
clone_size: -

cdr3_aa: ASAGSRGSAYEQF
v_call: TRBV2
clone_size: -

cdr3_aa: ASSFMDSRTGGRNQPQH
v_call: TRBV5-6
clone_size: few

cdr3_aa: ASSLGPSVFRNAGS
v_call: TRBV5-1
clone_size: -

cdr3_aa: ASSYRGQGSNTEAF
v_call: TRBV6-5
clone_size: -

cdr3_aa: ASSPRTGQETQY
v_call: TRBV11-2
clone_size: -

cdr3_aa: ASRGRGVGTEAF
v_call: TRBV7-2
clone_size: -

cdr3_aa: ASRQSGVTEAF
v_call: TRBV10-1
clone_size: -

cdr3_aa: ASSFGHNTEAF
v_call: TRBV7-2
clone_size: -

cdr3_aa: AWGGSHYEQY
v_call: TRBV30
clone_size: once

cdr3_aa: ASSQVGGFLGYT
v_call: TRBV3-1/TRBV3-2
clone_size: -

cdr3_aa: ASSFNTDRGSEAF
v_call: TRBV7-6
clone_size: -

cdr3_aa: ATRAYSGTEAF
v_call: TRBV24-1
clone_size: once